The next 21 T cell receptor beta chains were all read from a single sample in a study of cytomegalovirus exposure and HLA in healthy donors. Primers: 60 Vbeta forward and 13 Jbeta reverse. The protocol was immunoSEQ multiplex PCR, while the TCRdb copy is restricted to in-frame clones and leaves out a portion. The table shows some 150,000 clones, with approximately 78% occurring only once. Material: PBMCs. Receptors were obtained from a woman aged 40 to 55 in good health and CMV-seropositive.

The CDR3 DNA is TGTGCCACAGGACAGGGTCTTGAGCAGTACTTC. The encoded protein is CATGQGLEQYF. V usage is TRBV15 and J usage is TRBJ2-7; 8 bases fit TRBD1. Per germline, CDR1 LNHNV and CDR2 YYDKDF (reference sequence). The junction had 5 bases not matched to a gene; V was cut back by 9 bases and J by 7 bases. The CDR3 covers 11 residues.

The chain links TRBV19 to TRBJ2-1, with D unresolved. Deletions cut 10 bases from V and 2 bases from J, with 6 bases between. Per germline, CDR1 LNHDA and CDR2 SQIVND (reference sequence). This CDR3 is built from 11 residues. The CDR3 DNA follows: TGTGCCACCCAGGCCTACAATGAGCAGTTCTTC. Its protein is CATQAYNEQFF. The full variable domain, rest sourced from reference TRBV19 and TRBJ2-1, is DGGITQSPKYLFRKEGQNVTLSCEQNLNHDAMYWYRQDPGQGLRLIYYSQIVNDFQKGDIAEGYSVSREKKESFPLTVTSAQKNPTAFYLCATQAYNEQFFGPGTRLTVL.

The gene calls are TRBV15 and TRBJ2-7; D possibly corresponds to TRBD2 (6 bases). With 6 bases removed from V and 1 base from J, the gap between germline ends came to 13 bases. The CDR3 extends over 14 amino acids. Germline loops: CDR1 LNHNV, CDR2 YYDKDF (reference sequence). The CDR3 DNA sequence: TGTGCCACCAGTCGGGACTTCCTTTCCTACGAGCAGTACTTC. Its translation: CATSRDFLSYEQYF.

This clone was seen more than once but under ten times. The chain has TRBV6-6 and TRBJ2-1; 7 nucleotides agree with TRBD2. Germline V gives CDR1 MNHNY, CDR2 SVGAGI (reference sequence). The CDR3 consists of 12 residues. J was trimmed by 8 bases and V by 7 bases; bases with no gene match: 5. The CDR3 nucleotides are TGTGCCAGCATTCTTGCGGGGGATGAGCAGTTCTTC. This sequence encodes CASILAGDEQFF.

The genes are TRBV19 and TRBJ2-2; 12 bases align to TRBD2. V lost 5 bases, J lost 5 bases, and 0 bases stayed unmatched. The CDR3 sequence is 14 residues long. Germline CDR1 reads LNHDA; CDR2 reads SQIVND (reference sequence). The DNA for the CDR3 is TGTGCCAGTAGTCTAGCGGGAGGGACCGGGGAGCTGTTTTTT. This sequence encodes CASSLAGGTGELFF.

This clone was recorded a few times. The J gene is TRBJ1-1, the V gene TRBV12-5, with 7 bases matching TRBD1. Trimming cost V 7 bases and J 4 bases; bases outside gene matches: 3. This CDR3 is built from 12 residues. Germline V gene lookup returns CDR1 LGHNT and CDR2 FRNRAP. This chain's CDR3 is CASVYRGTEAFF. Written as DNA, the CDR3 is TGTGCTAGTGTCTACAGGGGCACTGAAGCTTTCTTT.

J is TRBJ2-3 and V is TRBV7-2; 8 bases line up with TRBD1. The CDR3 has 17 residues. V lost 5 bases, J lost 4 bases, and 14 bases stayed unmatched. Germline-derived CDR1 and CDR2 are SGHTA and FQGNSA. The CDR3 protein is CASSHGQGRPVADTQYF. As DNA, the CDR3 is TGTGCCAGCAGCCATGGACAGGGCCGACCAGTGGCAGATACGCAGTATTTT.

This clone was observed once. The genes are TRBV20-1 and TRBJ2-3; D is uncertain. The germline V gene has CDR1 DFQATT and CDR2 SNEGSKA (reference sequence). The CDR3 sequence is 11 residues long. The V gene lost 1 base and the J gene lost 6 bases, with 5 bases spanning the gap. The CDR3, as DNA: TGCAGTGCTAGAGCCTCGGATACGCAGTATTTT. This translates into CSARASDTQYF.

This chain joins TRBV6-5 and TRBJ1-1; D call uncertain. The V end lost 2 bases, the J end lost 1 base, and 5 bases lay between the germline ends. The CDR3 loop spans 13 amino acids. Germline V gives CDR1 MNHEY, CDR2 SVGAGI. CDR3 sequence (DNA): TGTGCCAGCAGTTACACGGGGAACACTGAAGCTTTCTTT. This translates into CASSYTGNTEAFF.

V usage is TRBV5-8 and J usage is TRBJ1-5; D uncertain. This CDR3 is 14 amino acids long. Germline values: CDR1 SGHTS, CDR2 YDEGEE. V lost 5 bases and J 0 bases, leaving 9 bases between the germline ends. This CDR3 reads CASSGGNSNQPQHF. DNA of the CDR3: TGTGCCAGCAGTGGAGGGAATAGCAATCAGCCCCAGCATTTT.

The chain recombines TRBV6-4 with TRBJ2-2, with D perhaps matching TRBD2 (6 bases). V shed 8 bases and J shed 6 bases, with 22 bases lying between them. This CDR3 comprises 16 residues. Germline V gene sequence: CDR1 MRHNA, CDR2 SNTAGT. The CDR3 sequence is CASAQEGHRGSGELFF. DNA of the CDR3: TGTGCCAGCGCCCAAGAAGGACACCGGGGGTCCGGGGAGCTGTTTTTT.

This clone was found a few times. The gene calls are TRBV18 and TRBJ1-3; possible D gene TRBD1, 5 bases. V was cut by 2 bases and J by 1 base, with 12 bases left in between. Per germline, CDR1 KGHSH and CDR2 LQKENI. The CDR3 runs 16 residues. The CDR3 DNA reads TGTGCCAGCTCACCAACGGGGGTCGGTTCTGGAAACACCATATATTTT. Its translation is CASSPTGVGSGNTIYF.

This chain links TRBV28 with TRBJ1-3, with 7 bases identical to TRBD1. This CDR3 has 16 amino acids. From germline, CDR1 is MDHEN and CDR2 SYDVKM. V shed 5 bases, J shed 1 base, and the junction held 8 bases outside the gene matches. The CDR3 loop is CASSPLPQGSGNTIYF. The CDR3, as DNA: TGTGCCAGCAGTCCACTCCCACAGGGGTCTGGAAACACCATATATTTT.

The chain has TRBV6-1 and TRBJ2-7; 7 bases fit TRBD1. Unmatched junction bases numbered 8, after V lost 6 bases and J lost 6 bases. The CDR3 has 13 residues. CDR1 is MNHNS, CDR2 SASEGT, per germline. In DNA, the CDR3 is TGTGCCAGCAGGACAGGGTCGGGGCGCGAGCAGTACTTC. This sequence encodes CASRTGSGREQYF.

CDR3 region: CASSRTAYEQYF. Here the CDR3 DNA reads TGTGCCAGCAGTCGGACAGCCTACGAGCAGTACTTC. V is TRBV6-6 and J is TRBJ2-7, with D possibly TRBD1 on 6 matching bases. In germline, CDR1 is MNHNY, CDR2 SVGAGI (reference sequence). This CDR3 is built from 12 residues. V lost 5 bases and J 2 bases, leaving 7 bases between the germline ends.

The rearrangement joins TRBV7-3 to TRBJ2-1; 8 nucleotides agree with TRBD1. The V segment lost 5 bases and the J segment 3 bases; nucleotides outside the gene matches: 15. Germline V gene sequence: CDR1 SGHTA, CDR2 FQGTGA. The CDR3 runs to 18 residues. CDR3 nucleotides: TGTGCCAGCAGCCGTTTATCTCCCCGGGACAGGTTCTACAATGAGCAGTTCTTC. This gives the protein CASSRLSPRDRFYNEQFF.

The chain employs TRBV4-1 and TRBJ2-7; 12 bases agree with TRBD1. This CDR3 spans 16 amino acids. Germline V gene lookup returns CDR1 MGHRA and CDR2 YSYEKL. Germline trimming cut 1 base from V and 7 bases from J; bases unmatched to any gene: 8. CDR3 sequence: CASSQAGDRGLGEQYF. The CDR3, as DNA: TGCGCCAGCAGCCAAGCCGGGGACAGGGGGCTAGGTGAGCAGTACTTC.

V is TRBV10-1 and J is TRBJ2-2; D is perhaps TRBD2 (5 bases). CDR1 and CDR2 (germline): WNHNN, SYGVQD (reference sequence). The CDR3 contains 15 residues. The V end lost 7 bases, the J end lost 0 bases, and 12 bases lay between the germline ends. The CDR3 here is CASKEELPNTGELFF. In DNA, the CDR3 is TGCGCCAGCAAGGAGGAGCTTCCGAACACCGGGGAGCTGTTTTTT.

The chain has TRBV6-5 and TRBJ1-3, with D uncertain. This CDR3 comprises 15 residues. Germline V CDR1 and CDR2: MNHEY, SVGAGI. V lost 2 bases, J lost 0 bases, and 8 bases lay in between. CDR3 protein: CASSYGQVSGNTIYF. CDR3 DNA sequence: TGTGCCAGCAGTTACGGTCAGGTCTCTGGAAACACCATATATTTT.

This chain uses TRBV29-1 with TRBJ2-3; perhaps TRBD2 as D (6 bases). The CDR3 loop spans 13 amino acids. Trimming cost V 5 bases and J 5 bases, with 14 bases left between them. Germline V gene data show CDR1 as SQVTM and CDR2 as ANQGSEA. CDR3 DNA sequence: TGCAGCGTTCTGTCCCCCGGGGGAGATACGCAGTATTTT. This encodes CSVLSPGGDTQYF.

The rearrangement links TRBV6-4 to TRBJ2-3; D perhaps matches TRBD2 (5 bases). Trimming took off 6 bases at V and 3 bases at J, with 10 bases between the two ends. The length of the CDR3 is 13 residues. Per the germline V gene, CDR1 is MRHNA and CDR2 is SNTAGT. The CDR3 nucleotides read TGTGCCAGCAGCGCTACTAGAACAGATACGCAGTATTTT. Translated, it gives CASSATRTDTQYF.